Presented here are 21 T cell receptor beta chains from one specimen sequenced in a study of cytomegalovirus exposure and HLA in healthy donors. A multiplex PCR was run with 60 Vbeta primers and 13 Jbeta primers. Only in-frame clones appear in the TCRdb table, and some are missing; sequencing was by immunoSEQ multiplex PCR. The sample contains about 110,000 clones, approximately 83% of which appear only once. Source material: PBMCs. The receptors here all came from a man in his forties in good health and CMV-seronegative.

The chain is built from TRBV30 and TRBJ1-1; 8 bases match TRBD1. From germline, CDR1 is GTSNPN and CDR2 SVGIG (reference sequence). With V trimmed by 0 bases and J by 1 base, 7 bases remained unmatched. The CDR3 length is 16 residues. The CDR3 nucleotides are TGTGCCTGGAGTGTAGTCGCCGGGACAGGGAACACTGAAGCTTTCTTT. Amino acid sequence: CAWSVVAGTGNTEAFF.

This rearrangement joins TRBV2 to TRBJ2-5, with a tentative D call TRBD2 (6 bases). The CDR3 consists of 13 residues. Germline V gives CDR1 SNHLY, CDR2 FYNNEI. V lost 4 bases and J lost 4, with 10 bases in between. The CDR3 loop reads CASSVDGRETQYF. CDR3 nucleotides: TGTGCCAGCAGTGTGGACGGGAGAGAGACCCAGTACTTC.

This clone has only one observation. The chain employs TRBV5-1 and TRBJ1-1; no definite D call. Trimming stripped 0 bases from V and 4 bases from J, with 10 bases between. Germline lookup yields CDR1 SGHRS and CDR2 YFSETQ. This CDR3 is built from 14 residues. CDR3 bases: TGCGCCAGCAGCTTGGGTCTCCCGGGCACTGAAGCTTTCTTT. The encoded protein is CASSLGLPGTEAFF.

V gene TRBV5-1 combines with J gene TRBJ2-5, with 8 bases matching TRBD2. J lost 5 bases, V lost 0 bases, and 3 bases had no gene match. CDR1 and CDR2 (germline): SGHRS, YFSETQ. The CDR3 extends over 14 amino acids. The CDR3, as DNA: TGCGCCAGCAGCTTGGGCGGGGGGAAGGAGACCCAGTACTTC. As protein: CASSLGGGKETQYF.

The genes are TRBV5-1 and TRBJ2-1, with D unresolved. V lost 3 bases, J lost 4 bases, and 11 bases lay in between. This CDR3 comprises 14 residues. Per the germline V gene, CDR1 is SGHRS and CDR2 is YFSETQ. The CDR3 loop is CASSSPVVYNEQFF. DNA of the CDR3: TGCGCCAGCAGCTCACCGGTCGTATACAATGAGCAGTTCTTC.

Notes on this clone: A junction end diverges from the germline sequence, so it may reflect a read error. In DNA, the CDR3 is TGTTCCAGCAGCTTAGATCAGCGGACCATATATTTT. This translates into CSSSLDQRTIYF. The genes are TRBV7-9 and TRBJ1-3; D gene unclear. Germline CDR1 SEHNR, CDR2 FQNEAQ (reference sequence). This CDR3 spans 12 amino acids.

On this clone: Other DNA sequences in the sample encode the same CDR3. The rearrangement joins TRBV30 to TRBJ2-3; D ambiguous. The germline V gene has CDR1 GTSNPN and CDR2 SVGIG (reference sequence). Trimming shortened V by 3 bases and J by 1 base, and 8 bases separated the two germline ends. CDR3 length equals 13 residues. Written as DNA, the CDR3 is TGTGCCTGGAGCCCCGGTGGCACAGATACGCAGTATTTT. This sequence encodes CAWSPGGTDTQYF.

In this sample, this clone turned up once. The V gene is TRBV6-5, the J gene TRBJ2-1; D is perhaps TRBD2 (7 bases). The CDR3 contains 13 residues. Germline V gene sequence: CDR1 MNHEY, CDR2 SVGAGI. Trimming stripped 5 bases from V and 8 bases from J, with 13 bases between. This chain's CDR3 is CASSRRGADEQFF. For the CDR3, the DNA is TGTGCCAGCAGTAGACGGGGGGCGGATGAGCAGTTCTTC.

This chain links TRBV5-4 with TRBJ1-1; D ambiguous. V was cut by 4 bases and J by 2 bases, with 9 bases left in between. The CDR3 length is 13 residues. The germline V gene has CDR1 SGHNT and CDR2 YYREEE (reference sequence). CDR3 residues: CASSLSINTEAFF. In DNA, the CDR3 is TGTGCCAGCAGCCTCAGTATAAACACTGAAGCTTTCTTT.

The chain has TRBV18 and TRBJ1-1; 8 nucleotides align to TRBD1. J was trimmed by 1 base and V by 6 bases; bases with no gene match: 13. Germline CDR1 and CDR2: KGHSH and LQKENI. This CDR3 region has 17 residues. The CDR3: CASSPRPGGARNTEAFF. The CDR3 DNA reads TGTGCCAGCTCCCCGAGGCCAGGGGGCGCGCGGAACACTGAAGCTTTCTTT.

The CDR3 loop is CASSLDAYPNEKLFF. In nucleotides, the CDR3 is TGTGCCAGCAGCCTAGACGCGTACCCGAACGAAAAACTGTTTTTT. This chain uses TRBV9 with TRBJ1-4, with D unresolved. There are 15 residues in the CDR3. Germline CDR1 is SGDLS and CDR2 is YYNGEE. Trimming pared 4 bases from V and 8 bases from J, leaving 18 bases between.

Remarks on this clone: Its ends do not fully match the called genes, so a read error is possible. The rearrangement uses TRBV5-4 and TRBJ1-2; no definite D call. The CDR3 length is 14 residues. CDR1 and CDR2 from the germline V gene are SGHNT and YYREEE (reference sequence). This CDR3 reads CASSPNTGNHGYTF. The CDR3 bases are TGTGCCAGCAGCCCTAACACGGGTAACCATGGCTACACCTTC.

The rearrangement links TRBV7-8 to TRBJ2-7; weak D call: TRBD1 (5 bases). The CDR3 runs to 13 residues. Trimming left V 2 bases short and J 7 bases short, with 12 bases between. Germline V gives CDR1 SGHVS, CDR2 FQNEAQ. The CDR3 DNA is TGTGCCAGCAGCTTACGACAGTTGGGAGAGCAGTACTTC. This sequence encodes CASSLRQLGEQYF.

Worth noting for this clone: At the DNA level, this CDR3 is encoded by other sequences in the same sample as well. Written as DNA, the CDR3 is TGTGCCAGCAGCTTGGCCGGAGGGGACGGCTACACCTTC. The encoded protein is CASSLAGGDGYTF. The rearrangement links TRBV5-4 to TRBJ1-2; TRBD1 is a possible D gene (5 bases). Between the trimmed V and J ends, which lost 0 bases and 8 bases, there was a span of 11 bases. Germline V CDR1 and CDR2: SGHNT, YYREEE (reference sequence). The CDR3 has 13 amino acids.

As DNA, the CDR3 is TGTGCCAGCTCACCACCGGACAGGGTCTATGGCTACACCTTC. Its protein product is CASSPPDRVYGYTF. This sequence joins TRBV18 and TRBJ1-2, with 8 bases lining up with TRBD1. CDR1 KGHSH and CDR2 LQKENI come from the germline V gene. CDR3 length: 14 residues. V gave up 0 bases and J gave up 4 bases; unmatched junction bases: 1.

This chain connects TRBV4-3 to TRBJ1-6, with D hard to call. The CDR3 totals 13 residues. Trimming left V 0 bases short and J 7 bases short, with 4 bases between. Germline-derived CDR1 and CDR2 are LGHNA and YSLEER. CDR3 coding DNA: TGCGCCAGCAGCCAAGAGGAGAATTCACCCCTCCACTTT. It encodes CASSQEENSPLHF.

In regard to this clone: The junction shows a germline mismatch at one end, possibly a read error. The rearrangement links TRBV7-8 to TRBJ1-4, with 7 bases aligning to TRBD1. Germline CDR1 SGHVS, CDR2 FQNEAQ. The CDR3 extends over 14 amino acids. The CDR3 DNA reads TGTGCCAGCACCTTAACAGGGGCGGGTGAAAAACTGTTTTTT. Translated: CASTLTGAGEKLFF.

The V call is TRBV19, the J call TRBJ1-2; 7 bases agree with TRBD1. The J segment lost 6 bases and the V segment lost 6 bases, leaving 7 bases of the junction unmatched. This CDR3 is 13 amino acids long. Germline CDR1 LNHDA, CDR2 SQIVND (reference sequence). Here the CDR3 reads CASRQTGSDGYTF. CDR3 sequence (DNA): TGTGCCAGTAGACAGACAGGGAGTGATGGCTACACCTTC.

This clone came up once. This chain connects TRBV19 to TRBJ2-3, with D maybe TRBD2 (6 bases). The CDR3 has 13 amino acids. The germline gives CDR1 LNHDA, CDR2 SQIVND (reference sequence). V was cut by 2 bases and J by 7 bases, with 10 bases left in between. The CDR3 reads CASSIKGRNTQYF. Here the CDR3 DNA reads TGTGCCAGTAGTATAAAGGGGAGGAATACGCAGTATTTT.

V and J are TRBV6-5 and TRBJ1-1; 9 bases are shared with TRBD1. Germline lookup yields CDR1 MNHEY and CDR2 SVGAGI. V shed 8 bases, J shed 4 bases, and the junction held 11 bases outside the gene matches. The CDR3 consists of 15 residues. The CDR3 region is CASVTGGVGGTEAFF. The CDR3 nucleotides are TGTGCCAGCGTAACAGGGGGCGTAGGGGGCACTGAAGCTTTCTTT.

The rearrangement joins TRBV7-9 to TRBJ2-4; TRBD2 matches 7 bases. V gave up 5 bases and J gave up 8 bases; unmatched junction bases: 9. Germline V CDR1 and CDR2: SEHNR, FQNEAQ (reference sequence). The CDR3 has 14 residues. The CDR3 spells CASSPGGSVDIQYF. CDR3 nucleotides: TGTGCCAGCAGCCCCGGGGGGTCGGTGGACATTCAGTACTTC.